These 26 T cell receptor beta chains were all obtained from the same sample, sequenced in a study of cytomegalovirus exposure and HLA in healthy donors. Primers: 60 Vbeta forward and 13 Jbeta reverse. The table came from immunoSEQ multiplex PCR; TCRdb's copy has only in-frame clones and leaves some out. The sample gives roughly 34,000 clones, about 70% of which show up once; roughly a tenth is in the top ten. Material for sequencing was PBMCs. The receptors shown here come from a man aged 35-49 years in good health and CMV-seropositive.

The CDR3 DNA reads as TGTGCCAGCAGTGGGACAGAAAAGCCATATAATGAGCAGTTCTTC. Translation gives CASSGTEKPYNEQFF. The chain has TRBV6-1 and TRBJ2-1; possible D gene TRBD1, 6 bases. The CDR3 contains 15 residues. Per the germline V gene, CDR1 is MNHNS and CDR2 is SASEGT. V gave up 4 bases and J gave up 7 bases, with 17 bases separating them.

V is TRBV6-6 and J is TRBJ1-4, with 7 bases that match TRBD1. With 5 bases clipped from V and 6 bases from J, the junction kept 9 bases outside the gene matches. This CDR3 comprises 15 residues. Germline loops: CDR1 MNHNY, CDR2 SVGAGI (reference sequence). The CDR3 sequence is CASSPTTGTHEKLFF. The CDR3 DNA reads as TGTGCCAGCAGTCCGACGACAGGGACTCATGAAAAACTGTTTTTT.

The chain joins TRBV6-6 to TRBJ1-2; D is undetermined. V lost 7 bases and J 6 bases, leaving 9 bases between the germline ends. Germline assignment: CDR1 MNHNY and CDR2 SVGAGI (reference sequence). The CDR3 loop spans 11 amino acids. The CDR3 sequence is CASTDGDGYTF. DNA for the CDR3: TGTGCCAGCACCGATGGAGATGGCTACACCTTC.

The chain couples TRBV7-2 to TRBJ1-1; D is undetermined. The germline V gene has CDR1 SGHTA and CDR2 FQGNSA. The CDR3 has 15 residues. The germline V and J ends were trimmed by 1 base and 0 bases, with 9 bases remaining between them. The CDR3 coding sequence is TGTGCCAGCAGCTTAGGGGGAGGGTTGAACACTGAAGCTTTCTTT. Residues: CASSLGGGLNTEAFF.

This chain connects TRBV7-9 to TRBJ1-1; 10 bases are a match to TRBD1. Germline V lookup: CDR1 SEHNR, CDR2 FQNEAQ (reference sequence). The CDR3 length is 17 residues. Trimming at V came to 4 bases and at J to 3 bases, leaving 11 bases not matched to a gene. CDR3 amino acids: CASSSPPGQGSDTEAFF. The CDR3 bases are TGTGCCAGCAGCTCACCTCCGGGACAGGGGAGCGACACTGAAGCTTTCTTT.

The J gene is TRBJ2-2, the V gene TRBV7-3, with D perhaps TRBD1 (5 bases). This CDR3 is 16 amino acids long. Germline V gene sequence: CDR1 SGHTA, CDR2 FQGTGA. Trimming took 0 bases from V and 1 from J, leaving 9 bases between them. This CDR3 reads CASSLTGAMNTGELFF. The DNA of the CDR3 is TGTGCCAGCAGCTTAACTGGGGCGATGAACACCGGGGAGCTGTTTTTT. Supplemented by reference TRBV7-3 and TRBJ2-2, the full variable domain reads GAGVSQTPSNKVTEKGKYVELRCDPISGHTALYWYRQSLGQGPEFLIYFQGTGAADDSGLPNDRFFAVRPEGSVSTLKIQRTERGDSAVYLCASSLTGAMNTGELFFGEGSRLTVL.

The gene calls are TRBV7-9 and TRBJ2-1; maybe TRBD1 (5 bases). Germline loops: CDR1 SEHNR, CDR2 FQNEAQ (reference sequence). This CDR3 has 14 residues. Trimming took off 5 bases at V and 5 bases at J, with 13 bases between the two ends. The CDR3 DNA is TGTGCCAGCAGCCGCGGCCAGGGCAACAATGAGCAGTTCTTC. This codes for CASSRGQGNNEQFF.

The V call is TRBV5-4, the J call TRBJ2-3, with D tentatively TRBD2 (6 bases). This CDR3 is built from 14 residues. The germline gives CDR1 SGHNT, CDR2 YYREEE (reference sequence). V lost 0 bases and J lost 4, with 9 bases in between. The CDR3 protein is CASSLGRGSDTQYF. The CDR3 nucleotides read TGTGCCAGCAGCTTGGGGAGGGGCTCAGATACGCAGTATTTT.

For this clone: The junction departs from the called germline gene at one end, perhaps through a read error. Within the sample, other DNA sequences also encode this same CDR3. V gene TRBV27 combines with J gene TRBJ1-6, with 7 bases lining up with TRBD1. This CDR3 has 16 amino acids. The germline gives CDR1 MNHEY, CDR2 SMNVEV (reference sequence). DNA for the CDR3: TGTGCCAGCAGTCCTAGAGGGGGCCCCTATAATTCACCTCTCCACTTT. The encoded protein is CASSPRGGPYNSPLHF.

This clone was observed a single time. The chain uses TRBV18 and TRBJ2-3, with D possibly matching TRBD2 (5 bases). The CDR3 spans 15 residues. Deletions cut 6 bases from V and 0 bases from J, with 13 bases between. Germline V gene lookup returns CDR1 KGHSH and CDR2 LQKENI. The CDR3 coding sequence is TGTGCCAGCTCGCCGGACTCCTCTAGCACAGATACGCAGTATTTT. It translates to CASSPDSSSTDTQYF.

This clone was counted between two and nine times. This chain uses TRBV10-3 with TRBJ2-1; the match to TRBD2 covers 11 bases. The CDR3 has 15 amino acids. Germline CDR1 reads ENHRY; CDR2 reads SYGVKD. V was clipped by 4 bases and J by 3 bases; unmatched bases: 2. The CDR3 loop reads CAISVTSGDYNEQFF. Here the CDR3 DNA reads TGTGCCATCAGTGTGACTAGCGGGGACTACAATGAGCAGTTCTTC.

The V and J genes are TRBV11-1 and TRBJ2-1, with D perhaps TRBD2 (5 bases). CDR3 length: 12 residues. Trimming pared 1 base from V and 10 bases from J, leaving 8 bases between. Germline V CDR1 and CDR2: SGHAT, FQDESV (reference sequence). The CDR3 here is CASSLELGEQFF. The CDR3 coding sequence is TGTGCCAGCAGCTTAGAACTAGGAGAGCAGTTCTTC.

The V gene is TRBV5-5, the J gene TRBJ2-5; the D gene is possibly TRBD2 (6 bases). Germline-derived CDR1 and CDR2 are SGHKS and YYEKEE (reference sequence). V was cut by 3 bases and J by 5 bases, with 23 bases left in between. This CDR3 is built from 17 residues. CDR3: CASSSGGVRGLGETQYF. The CDR3 DNA reads as TGTGCCAGCAGCTCCGGCGGGGTGCGGGGCTTAGGGGAGACCCAGTACTTC.

The chain has TRBV19 and TRBJ2-4, with D perhaps matching TRBD2 (6 bases). With 4 bases removed from V and 9 bases from J, the gap between germline ends came to 13 bases. This CDR3 has 13 residues. The germline gives CDR1 LNHDA, CDR2 SQIVND (reference sequence). In nucleotides, the CDR3 is TGTGCCAGTAGTAACTCCCGGGGAGGCATTCAGTACTTC. Protein: CASSNSRGGIQYF.

The genes are TRBV27 and TRBJ2-7; D gene ambiguous. The CDR3 is 13 amino acids. Germline values: CDR1 MNHEY, CDR2 SMNVEV (reference sequence). V shed 2 bases and J shed 3 bases, with 8 bases lying between them. Here the CDR3 reads CASSLGPIYEQYF. Here the CDR3 DNA reads TGTGCCAGCAGTTTAGGGCCTATCTACGAGCAGTACTTC.

The V call is TRBV7-8, the J call TRBJ1-6; a weak D match, TRBD1 (5 bases). V dropped 5 bases and J dropped 13 bases, with 18 bases sitting between them. The CDR3 contains 14 residues. In germline, CDR1 is SGHVS, CDR2 FQNEAQ. In nucleotides, the CDR3 is TGTGCCAGCAGCCAACAGGACCGGGGGGGGCCCCTCCACTTT. Protein: CASSQQDRGGPLHF.

This clone showed up just a few times. The chain recombines TRBV28 with TRBJ2-7, with 7 bases matching TRBD1. Germline V gene sequence: CDR1 MDHEN, CDR2 SYDVKM. J lost 7 bases, V lost 5 bases, and 14 bases had no gene match. The CDR3 length is 15 residues. CDR3 bases: TGTGCCAGCAGTCCCCGGGACAGTGCCTCTTGGGAGCAGTACTTC. It specifies CASSPRDSASWEQYF.

Here the CDR3 DNA reads TGCGCCAGCAGCCAAGATCATATGGGGCGGGATACGCAGTATTTT. Its translation is CASSQDHMGRDTQYF. The J gene is TRBJ2-3, the V gene TRBV4-1, with D perhaps TRBD1 (5 bases). CDR1 is MGHRA and CDR2 is YSYEKL in the germline V gene. This CDR3 comprises 15 residues. V shed 0 bases and J shed 6 bases, with 13 bases lying between them.

The chain carries TRBV29-1 and TRBJ2-5, with TRBD1 matching 7 bases. This CDR3 contains 14 residues. The V and J ends lost 7 bases and 3 bases, in that order; junction bases with no gene match: 11. Germline V CDR1 and CDR2: SQVTM, ANQGSEA. CDR3 bases: TGCAGCGGCCTTAGACCGGGACAGAAAGAGACCCAGTACTTC. Its translation is CSGLRPGQKETQYF.

This chain uses TRBV7-8 with TRBJ1-5, with a possible D match to TRBD1 (6 bases). This CDR3 is 16 amino acids long. Germline V CDR1 and CDR2: SGHVS, FQNEAQ. Trimming cost V 2 bases and J 4 bases, with 15 bases left between them. The CDR3 sequence is CASSLRQGMGNQPQHF. CDR3 sequence (DNA): TGTGCCAGCAGCTTAAGGCAGGGGATGGGTAATCAGCCCCAGCATTTT.

This sequence joins TRBV7-2 and TRBJ2-5; D is perhaps TRBD2 (5 bases). Per the germline V gene, CDR1 is SGHTA and CDR2 is FQGNSA. This CDR3 comprises 13 residues. Trimming removed 1 base at V and 9 bases at J, with 12 bases between. The CDR3 loop is CASSLEAVGAQYF. DNA for the CDR3: TGTGCCAGCAGCTTAGAGGCGGTGGGAGCCCAGTACTTC.

This clone was recorded a few times. The V and J genes are TRBV7-9 and TRBJ2-3; 10 nucleotides agree with TRBD1. Germline CDR1 SEHNR, CDR2 FQNEAQ (reference sequence). J lost 13 bases, V lost 5 bases, and 9 bases had no gene match. The CDR3 extends over 13 amino acids. The CDR3, as DNA: TGTGCCAGCAGCACCGAGACAGGGGGCTTCAAGTATTTT. Amino acids: CASSTETGGFKYF. The full variable domain, its missing parts supplied by reference TRBV7-9 and TRBJ2-3, is DTGVSQNPRHKITKRGQNVTFRCDPISEHNRLYWYRQTLGQGPEFLTYFQNEAQLEKSRLLSDRFSAERPKGSFSTLEIQRTEQGDSAMYLCASSTETGGFKYFGPGTRLTVL.

This chain connects TRBV30 to TRBJ2-5, with a weak D call TRBD2 (7 bases). CDR3 length: 15 amino acids. The germline V and J ends were trimmed by 5 bases and 2 bases, with 18 bases remaining between them. Germline values: CDR1 GTSNPN, CDR2 SVGIG (reference sequence). CDR3 nucleotide sequence: TGTGCCTGGGAACGACAGGCGGGGGTGCAAGAGACCCAGTACTTC. It encodes CAWERQAGVQETQYF.

The chain joins TRBV18 to TRBJ2-3, with a tentative D call TRBD2 (5 bases). Germline-derived CDR1 and CDR2 are KGHSH and LQKENI. The ends were cut back, 6 bases at V and 2 bases at J, with 15 bases in the middle. The CDR3 is 15 amino acids. The CDR3 DNA is TGTGCCAGCTCCTTTTCCGGGGTACTCACAGATACGCAGTATTTT. The encoded protein is CASSFSGVLTDTQYF.

The chain uses TRBV5-8 and TRBJ2-7, with D possibly matching TRBD2 (5 bases). V lost 3 bases and J lost 0, with 10 bases in between. This CDR3 region has 14 residues. From germline, CDR1 is SGHTS and CDR2 YDEGEE. CDR3 loop: CASSSGLPSYEQYF. CDR3 DNA: TGTGCCAGCAGCTCCGGACTTCCCTCCTACGAGCAGTACTTC.

There are a few counts of this clone. The chain employs TRBV4-2 and TRBJ1-1; D possibly corresponds to TRBD1 (5 bases). V was trimmed by 0 bases and J by 5 bases, leaving 10 bases between them. Germline values: CDR1 LGHNA, CDR2 YNFKEQ. This CDR3 has 14 amino acids. The CDR3 nucleotides read TGTGCCAGCAGCCAAGACAGGGAGGGTACTGAAGCTTTCTTT. Protein: CASSQDREGTEAFF.